Listed below are T cell receptor beta chains from one sample, sequenced in a study of T cell repertoires in cytomegalovirus infection. TCRdb independently ran MiXCR on the reads; one entry per CDR3 protein. The sample holds about 570,000 distinct CDR3 sequences, 40% seen once. These receptors' antigens are unknown. The material sequenced was cultured PBMCs, taken from culture after CMV antigen stimulation. These receptor sequences come from a human donor in good health (CMV status not recorded). Some clones in this sample may be carry-over from other donors' samples. Both conserved end residues are part of each CDR3. D genes are given only for firm matches. Clone size is not always given. Where it is, it says once, few, many or a class for expanded clones.

D gene: -; V gene: TRBV4-3; clone size: -; CDR3 protein: CASSQDVGAVGTDTQYF
D gene: TRBD1; V gene: TRBV20-1; clone size: -; CDR3 protein: CSARVRTGLDTDTQYF
D gene: -; V gene: TRBV7-2; clone size: -; CDR3 protein: CASRVGRREKLFF
D gene: -; V gene: TRBV7-7; clone size: many; CDR3 protein: CASSSERGEKLFF
D gene: -; V gene: TRBV4-2; clone size: -; CDR3 protein: CASSQGLGQDTQYF
D gene: TRBD1; V gene: TRBV4-1; clone size: -; CDR3 protein: CASAIGQGDFYEQYF
D gene: -; V gene: TRBV6-1; clone size: -; CDR3 protein: CASSAYRAEGTEAFF
D gene: -; V gene: TRBV6-5; clone size: few; CDR3 protein: CASSYAGAYNEQFF
D gene: -; V gene: TRBV27; clone size: -; CDR3 protein: CASSLGPGSEAFF
D gene: TRBD1; V gene: TRBV19; clone size: few; CDR3 protein: CASSIFGTGAIPGANVLTF
D gene: TRBD1; V gene: TRBV5-1; clone size: -; CDR3 protein: CASSSKDRGLSEKLFF
D gene: TRBD2; V gene: TRBV4-2; clone size: few; CDR3 protein: CASSQVRGGGNQETQYF
D gene: -; V gene: TRBV7-2; clone size: -; CDR3 protein: CASSPWVQETQYF
D gene: -; V gene: TRBV7-8; clone size: few; CDR3 protein: CASSLAYRGKYEQYF
D gene: -; V gene: TRBV5-5; clone size: -; CDR3 protein: CASSPLSPGWPLHF
D gene: TRBD1; V gene: TRBV7-2; clone size: -; CDR3 protein: CASSLGQAFSYEQYF